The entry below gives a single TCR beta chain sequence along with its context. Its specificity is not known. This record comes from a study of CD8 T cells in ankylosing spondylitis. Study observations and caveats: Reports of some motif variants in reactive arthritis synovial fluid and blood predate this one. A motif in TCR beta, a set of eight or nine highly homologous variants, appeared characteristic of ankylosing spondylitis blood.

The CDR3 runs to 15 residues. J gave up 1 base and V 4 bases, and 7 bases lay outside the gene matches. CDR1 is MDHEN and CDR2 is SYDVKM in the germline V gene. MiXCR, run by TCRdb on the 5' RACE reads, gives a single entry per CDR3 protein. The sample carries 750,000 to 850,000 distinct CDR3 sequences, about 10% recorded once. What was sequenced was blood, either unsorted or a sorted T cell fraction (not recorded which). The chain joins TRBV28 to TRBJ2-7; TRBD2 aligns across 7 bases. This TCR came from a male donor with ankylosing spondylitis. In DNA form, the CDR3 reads TGTGCCAGCAGTTCCCCGGGGGAGGGGTCCTACGAGCAGTACTTC. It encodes CASSSPGEGSYEQYF.